The 14 T cell receptor beta chains below all came from one sample that was sequenced in a study of T cells in women clearing cervical HPV infection. The data were produced by immunoSEQ multiplex PCR, yet TCRdb's version contains in-frame clones alone and is incomplete. The sample has 48,000 or so clones, and its top ten clones hold 1.5% to 2%. Sequencing used blood buffy coat. Receptors originate from a woman aged 18 to 75 with a cervical HPV16 infection that either progressed to CIN3+ or cleared (not recorded which).

Turning to this clone: At one end, the junction sequence differs from germline, possibly due to a read error. The read falls 3 residues short of the CDR3 end, and the missing part is taken from the germline J gene. The V call is TRBV7-9, the J call TRBJ2-3, with D unclear. Germline CDR1 is SEHNR and CDR2 is FQNEAQ (reference sequence). The CDR3 loop spans 14 amino acids. The CDR3 is CASTLNRYTDTQYF. The part of the CDR3 DNA that was read is TGTGCCAGCACCTTAAACAGATACACAGATACG. The full variable domain, in which reference TRBV7-9 and TRBJ2-3 provide the parts outside the CDR3, is DTGVSQNPRHKITKRGQNVTFRCDPISEHNRLYWYRQTLGQGPEFLTYFQNEAQLEKSRLLSDRFSAERPKGSFSTLEIQRTEQGDSAMYLCASTLNRYTDTQYFGPGTRLTVL.

Comments on this clone: The read finishes 3 residues shy of the CDR3 end, and the germline J gene is used to complete it. This chain connects TRBV18 to TRBJ1-1; 8 nucleotides align to TRBD1. With 3 bases clipped from V and 7 bases from J, the junction kept 13 bases outside the gene matches. Germline CDR1 is KGHSH and CDR2 is LQKENI. The CDR3 has 16 amino acids. The CDR3 DNA, read in part, is TGTGCCAGCTCACCCTCGAAACGGACAGGGTTGGGTGAA. As protein: CASSPSKRTGLGE. In full, the CDR3 is CASSPSKRTGLGEAFF.

Partial CDR3 DNA: TGTGCCAGCAGCTTAGGAGGGACAGATGGC. Protein product: CASSLGGTDG. The complete CDR3 sequence is CASSLGGTDGYTF. The rearrangement links TRBV7-8 to TRBJ1-2; 7 nucleotides align to TRBD1. The sequence runs out 3 residues before the end of the CDR3; the remainder is reconstructed from the germline J gene. CDR1 and CDR2 (germline): SGHVS, FQNEAQ. V shed 1 base, J shed 6 bases, and the junction held 2 bases outside the gene matches. This CDR3 is built from 13 residues.

Notes on this clone: The CDR3 goes on 3 residues after the read ends, and that part is filled in from the germline J gene. This chain uses TRBV10-3 with TRBJ1-2; D perhaps matches TRBD1 (6 bases). CDR1 is ENHRY and CDR2 is SYGVKD in the germline V gene. Between the trimmed V and J ends, which lost 3 bases and 7 bases, there was a span of 18 bases. CDR3 size: 15 residues. Incomplete CDR3 DNA: TGTGCCATCAGTGACCAACTTGAGGGGGTGGGTGGC. It yields the protein CAISDQLEGVGG. The complete CDR3 reads CAISDQLEGVGGYTF.

Regarding this clone: Read coverage stops 3 residues before the CDR3 terminus; the germline J gene supplies the remainder. This chain uses TRBV28 with TRBJ1-2; TRBD1 is a possible D gene (5 bases). The V end was cut by 6 bases, the J end by 6 bases, with 26 bases between. The germline gives CDR1 MDHEN, CDR2 SYDVKM. This CDR3 spans 17 amino acids. The CDR3 bases that were read are TGTGCCAGCAGCCCCGTAGGTCATTGGGGCGGTTCAGATGGC. This gives the protein CASSPVGHWGGSDG. The whole CDR3 sequence reads CASSPVGHWGGSDGYTF.

As regards this clone: Read data end 3 residues before the CDR3 end; the end is taken from the germline J gene. V and J are TRBV5-1 and TRBJ2-1, with 11 bases lining up with TRBD2. The CDR3 totals 16 residues. J lost 5 bases, V lost 5 bases, and 9 bases had no gene match. Germline loops: CDR1 SGHRS, CDR2 YFSETQ. The CDR3 DNA, read in part, is TGCGCCAGCAGTCATGCCGGGACTAGCGGAAACAATGAG. Protein: CASSHAGTSGNNE. The complete CDR3 reads CASSHAGTSGNNEQFF.

Comment on this clone: The sequence runs out 3 residues before the end of the CDR3; the remainder is reconstructed from the germline J gene. The chain has TRBV6-1 and TRBJ2-3; 12 bases line up with TRBD2. The V gene's germline CDR1 is MNHNS and CDR2 SASEGT. The V gene end was trimmed by 2 bases and the J gene end by 1 base; junction bases not matched to a gene: 1. CDR3 length equals 16 residues. The CDR3 DNA, read in part, is TGTGCCAGCAGTGAATGGACTAGCGGGGGCACAGATACG. This encodes CASSEWTSGGTDT. The full CDR3 is CASSEWTSGGTDTQYF.

Of note for this clone: The CDR3 goes on 3 residues after the read ends, and that part is filled in from the germline J gene. The chain has TRBV20-1 and TRBJ1-3; no definite D call. This CDR3 is 11 amino acids long. The germline V gene encodes CDR1 DFQATT and CDR2 SNEGSKA (reference sequence). V shed 5 bases and J shed 3 bases, with 5 bases lying between them. Here the CDR3 reads CSALVGNTIYF. Partial CDR3 DNA: TGCAGTGCTCTAGTTGGAAACACC.

To note about this clone: The CDR3 extends 3 residues past the end of the read, so its final part is completed from the germline J gene. The J gene is TRBJ1-2, the V gene TRBV12-3 or TRBV12-4; 8 bases are a match to TRBD1. V was pared by 5 bases and J by 5 bases, with 7 bases of the junction left unmatched. The CDR3 is 14 amino acids. This CDR3 reads CASSDRGKGYGYTF. The covered CDR3 bases are TGTGCCAGCAGTGACAGGGGTAAAGGGTATGGC.

Concerning this clone itself: The CDR3 end lies 3 residues beyond the end of the read and is filled in from the germline J gene. This sequence joins TRBV5-1 and TRBJ2-1; the D gene is possibly TRBD2 (5 bases). CDR3 length equals 16 residues. V was pared by 2 bases and J by 0 bases, with 12 bases between. Per the germline V gene, CDR1 is SGHRS and CDR2 is YFSETQ. The chain's CDR3 is CASSFQGLSSYNEQFF. The covered CDR3 bases are TGCGCCAGCAGCTTCCAAGGACTGAGCTCCTACAATGAG.

Points on this clone: The sequence runs out 3 residues before the end of the CDR3; the remainder is reconstructed from the germline J gene. V usage is TRBV5-1 and J usage is TRBJ2-7, with D hard to call. The germline V and J ends were trimmed by 4 bases and 1 base, with 6 bases remaining between them. Germline CDR1 SGHRS, CDR2 YFSETQ. CDR3 length equals 12 residues. The CDR3 sequence is CASSTNSYEQYF. The CDR3 bases that were read are TGCGCCAGCAGCACAAATTCCTACGAG.

The sequenced CDR3 bases are TGTGCCAGCGGTTTATCGTCTGCGAGCAATGAG. Protein product: CASGLSSASNE. The whole CDR3 reads CASGLSSASNEQFF. The V call is TRBV7-9, the J call TRBJ2-1; D not certain. The read finishes 3 residues shy of the CDR3 end, and the germline J gene is used to complete it. Germline V CDR1 and CDR2: SEHNR, FQNEAQ (reference sequence). Trimming stripped 8 bases from V and 6 bases from J, with 17 bases between. The CDR3 has 14 residues.

Remarks on this clone: Sequencing ends 3 residues short of the CDR3 end; the germline J gene provides the rest. The chain recombines TRBV29-1 with TRBJ2-5; 9 nucleotides agree with TRBD1. Germline CDR1 reads SQVTM; CDR2 reads ANQGSEA. There are 14 residues in the CDR3. J was trimmed by 2 bases and V by 6 bases; bases with no gene match: 7. CDR3 sequence: CSVGGTGNQETQYF. CDR3 DNA (partial): TGCAGCGTGGGGGGGACAGGGAATCAAGAGACC.

In the case of this clone: The read gets to within 3 residues of the CDR3 end, and the germline J gene fills in the rest. V is TRBV20-1 and J is TRBJ2-1; 7 nucleotides align to TRBD2. Per germline, CDR1 DFQATT and CDR2 SNEGSKA (reference sequence). The V gene end was trimmed by 6 bases and the J gene end by 5 bases; junction bases not matched to a gene: 13. The CDR3 length is 15 residues. The sequenced part of the CDR3 DNA is TGCAGTGCCCCTTCTAGCGGAACTCGGGACAATGAG. It translates to CSAPSSGTRDNE. The CDR3, in full, reads CSAPSSGTRDNEQFF.